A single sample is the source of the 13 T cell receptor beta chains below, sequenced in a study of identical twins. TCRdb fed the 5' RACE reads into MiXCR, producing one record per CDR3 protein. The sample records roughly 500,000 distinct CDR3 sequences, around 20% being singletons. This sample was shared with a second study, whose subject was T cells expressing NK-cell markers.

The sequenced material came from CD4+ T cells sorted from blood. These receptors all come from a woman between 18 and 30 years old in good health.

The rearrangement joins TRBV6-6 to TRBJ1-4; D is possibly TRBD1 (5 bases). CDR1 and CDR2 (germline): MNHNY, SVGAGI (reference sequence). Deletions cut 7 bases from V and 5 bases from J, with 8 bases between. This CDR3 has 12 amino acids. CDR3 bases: TGTGCCAGCACAGGGCCCAATGAAAAACTGTTTTTT. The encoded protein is CASTGPNEKLFF.

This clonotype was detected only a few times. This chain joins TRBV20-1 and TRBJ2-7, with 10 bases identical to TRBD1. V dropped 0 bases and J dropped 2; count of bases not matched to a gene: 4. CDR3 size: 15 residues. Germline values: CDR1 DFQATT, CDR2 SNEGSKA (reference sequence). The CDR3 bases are TGCAGTGCTAGAGATTACGGGACAGGGGCCTACGAGCAGTACTTC. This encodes CSARDYGTGAYEQYF.

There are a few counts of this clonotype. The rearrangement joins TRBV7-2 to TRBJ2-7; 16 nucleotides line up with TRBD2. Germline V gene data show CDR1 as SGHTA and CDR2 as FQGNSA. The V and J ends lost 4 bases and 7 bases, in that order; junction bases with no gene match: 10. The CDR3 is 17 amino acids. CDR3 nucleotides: TGTGCCAGCAGCTACGCCGGGACTAGCGGGAGGGGCGTGGAGCAGTACTTC. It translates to CASSYAGTSGRGVEQYF.

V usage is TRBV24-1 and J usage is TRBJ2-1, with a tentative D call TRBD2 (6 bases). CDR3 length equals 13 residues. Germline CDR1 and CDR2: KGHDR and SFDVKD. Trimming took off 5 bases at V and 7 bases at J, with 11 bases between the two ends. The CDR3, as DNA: TGTGCCACCAGTGGATCGAGCGGGAATGAGCAGTTCTTC. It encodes CATSGSSGNEQFF.

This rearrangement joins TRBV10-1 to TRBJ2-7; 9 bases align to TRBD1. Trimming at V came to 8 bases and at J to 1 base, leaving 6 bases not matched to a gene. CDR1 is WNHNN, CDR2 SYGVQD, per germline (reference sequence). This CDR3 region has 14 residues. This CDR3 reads CASSGTGSSYEQYF. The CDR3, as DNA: TGCGCCAGCTCCGGGACAGGGTCGTCCTACGAGCAGTACTTC.

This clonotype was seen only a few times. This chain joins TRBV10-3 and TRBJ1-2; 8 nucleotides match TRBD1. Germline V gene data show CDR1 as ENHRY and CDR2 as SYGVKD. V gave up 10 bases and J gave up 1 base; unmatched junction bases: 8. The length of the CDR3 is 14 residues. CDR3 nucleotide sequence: TGTGCCACCTCGGGACAGGTGTATAACTATGGCTACACCTTC. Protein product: CATSGQVYNYGYTF.

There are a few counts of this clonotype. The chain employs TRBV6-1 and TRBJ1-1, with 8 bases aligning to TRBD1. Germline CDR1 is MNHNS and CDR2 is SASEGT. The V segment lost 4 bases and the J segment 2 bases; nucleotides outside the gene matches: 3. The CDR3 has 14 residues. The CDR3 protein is CASSGTGKNTEAFF. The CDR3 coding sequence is TGTGCCAGCAGTGGGACAGGGAAAAACACTGAAGCTTTCTTT.

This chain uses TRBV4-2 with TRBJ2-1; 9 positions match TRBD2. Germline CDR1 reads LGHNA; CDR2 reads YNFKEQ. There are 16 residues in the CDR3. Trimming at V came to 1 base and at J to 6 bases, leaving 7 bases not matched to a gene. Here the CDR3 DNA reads TGTGCCAGCAGCCAAGGGGCGGGGGGGCCGTTCAATGAGCAGTTCTTC. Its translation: CASSQGAGGPFNEQFF.

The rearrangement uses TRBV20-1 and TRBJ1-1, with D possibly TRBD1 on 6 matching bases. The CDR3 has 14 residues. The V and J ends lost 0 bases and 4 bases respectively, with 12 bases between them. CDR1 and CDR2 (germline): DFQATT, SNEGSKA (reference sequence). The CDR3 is CSARESGGGTEAFF. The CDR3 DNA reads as TGCAGTGCTAGAGAGTCGGGGGGCGGCACTGAAGCTTTCTTT.

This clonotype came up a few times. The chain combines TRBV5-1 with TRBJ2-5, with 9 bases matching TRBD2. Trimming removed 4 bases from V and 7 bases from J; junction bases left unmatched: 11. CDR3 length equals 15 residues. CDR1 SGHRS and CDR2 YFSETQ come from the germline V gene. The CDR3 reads CASSLETSGRGTQYF. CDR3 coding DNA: TGCGCCAGCAGCCTGGAGACTAGCGGAAGAGGGACCCAGTACTTC.

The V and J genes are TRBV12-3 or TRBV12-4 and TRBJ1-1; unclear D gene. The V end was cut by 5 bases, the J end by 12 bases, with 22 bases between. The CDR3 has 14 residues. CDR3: CASSQSSGISATFF. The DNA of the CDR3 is TGTGCCAGCAGTCAAAGCTCGGGGATCTCGGCGACTTTCTTT.

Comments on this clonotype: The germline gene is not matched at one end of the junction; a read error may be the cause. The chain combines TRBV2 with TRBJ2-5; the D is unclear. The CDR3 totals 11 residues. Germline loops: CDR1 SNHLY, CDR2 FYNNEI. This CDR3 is CASSVAESQYF. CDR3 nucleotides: TGTGCCAGCAGTGTAGCAGAGTCCCAGTACTTC.

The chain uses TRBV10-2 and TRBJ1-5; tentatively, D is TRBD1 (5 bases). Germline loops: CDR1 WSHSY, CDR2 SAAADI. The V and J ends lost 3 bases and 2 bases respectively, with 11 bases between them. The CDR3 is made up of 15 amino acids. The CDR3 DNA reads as TGCGCCAGCAGTGACGTAGGGGCGGGCAATCAGCCCCAGCATTTT. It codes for CASSDVGAGNQPQHF.